The TCR beta chain described here comes from a study of cytomegalovirus exposure and HLA in healthy donors. PCR involved 60 Vbeta and 13 Jbeta primers. Profiling relied on immunoSEQ multiplex PCR, and the TCRdb table lists in-frame clones only, not all of them. The sample has some 180,000 clones; over 65% are singletons. The sample comprised PBMCs. The clonotype was recovered from a man between 18 and 29 years old in good health and CMV-seronegative.

The CDR3 region is CASSLSQGIGSYEQYF. CDR3 DNA sequence: TGCGCCAGCAGCTTGTCCCAGGGAATTGGCTCCTACGAGCAGTACTTC. The J gene is TRBJ2-7, the V gene TRBV5-1, with D tentatively TRBD1 (5 bases). With 1 base removed from V and 0 bases from J, the gap between germline ends came to 14 bases. Per germline, CDR1 SGHRS and CDR2 YFSETQ. The CDR3 spans 16 residues.